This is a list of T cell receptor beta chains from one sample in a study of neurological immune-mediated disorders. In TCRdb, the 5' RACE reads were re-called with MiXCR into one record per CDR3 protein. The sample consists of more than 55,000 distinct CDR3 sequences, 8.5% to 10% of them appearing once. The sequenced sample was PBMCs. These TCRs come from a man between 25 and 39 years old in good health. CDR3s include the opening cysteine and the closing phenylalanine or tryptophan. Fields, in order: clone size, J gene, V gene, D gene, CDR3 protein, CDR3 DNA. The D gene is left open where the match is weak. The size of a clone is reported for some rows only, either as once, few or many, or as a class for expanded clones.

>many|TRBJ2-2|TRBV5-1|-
CASSLGDSANWAGELFF
TGCGCCAGCAGCTTGGGTGATTCGGCCAACTGGGCCGGGGAGCTGTTTTTT
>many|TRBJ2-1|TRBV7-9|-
CASSLGMSSYNEQFF
TGTGCCAGCAGCCTGGGGATGAGCTCCTACAATGAGCAGTTCTTC
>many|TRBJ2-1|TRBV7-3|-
CASSLTRSSYNEQFF
TGTGCCAGCAGCTTAACTCGGAGCTCCTACAATGAGCAGTTCTTC
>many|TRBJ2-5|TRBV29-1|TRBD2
CSGGLAEGETQYF
TGCAGCGGCGGACTAGCGGAGGGGGAGACCCAGTACTTC
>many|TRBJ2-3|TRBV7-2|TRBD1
CASSYRQGADTQYF
TGTGCCAGCAGCTATAGACAGGGTGCAGATACGCAGTATTTT
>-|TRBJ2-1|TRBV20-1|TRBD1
CSAPRTGYDNEQFF
TGCAGTGCCCCCCGGACAGGGTACGACAATGAGCAGTTCTTC
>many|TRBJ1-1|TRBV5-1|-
CASSFVGMNTEAFF
TGCGCCAGCAGCTTCGTGGGGATGAACACTGAAGCTTTCTTT
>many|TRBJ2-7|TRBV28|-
CASSPGGTPTYEQYF
TGTGCCAGCAGTCCTGGCGGGACGCCGACCTACGAGCAGTACTTC
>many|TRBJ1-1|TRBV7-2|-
CASSPPGGWTEAFF
TGTGCCAGCAGCCCCCCCGGGGGGTGGACTGAAGCTTTCTTT
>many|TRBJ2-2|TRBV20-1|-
CSASYTGELFF
TGCAGTGCTAGTTACACCGGGGAGCTGTTTTTT
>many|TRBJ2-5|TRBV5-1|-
CASSQPDGQETQYF
TGCGCCAGCAGCCAGCCAGACGGACAAGAGACCCAGTACTTC
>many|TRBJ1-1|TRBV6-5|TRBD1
CASSRTGALPMNTEAFF
TGTGCCAGCAGTCGGACAGGGGCCTTACCTATGAACACTGAAGCTTTCTTT
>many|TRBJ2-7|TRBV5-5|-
CASSLGPTSYEQYF
TGTGCCAGCAGCTTGGGACCAACCTCCTACGAGCAGTACTTC
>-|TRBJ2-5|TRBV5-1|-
CASSYISEETQYF
TGCGCAAGCAGTTACATCTCAGAGGAGACCCAGTACTTC
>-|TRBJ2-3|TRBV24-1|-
CATSGVGQGNSGRYTDPQYF
TGTGCCACCAGTGGGGTCGGACAGGGGAATAGCGGGAGGTACACAGATCCGCAGTATTTT
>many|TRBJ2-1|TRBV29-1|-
CSVGDWRADRSYNEQFF
TGCAGCGTTGGAGATTGGAGGGCAGACCGATCCTACAATGAGCAGTTCTTC
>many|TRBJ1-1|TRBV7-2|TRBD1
CASSYGQGGEAFF
TGTGCCAGCAGCTATGGACAGGGCGGGGAAGCTTTCTTT
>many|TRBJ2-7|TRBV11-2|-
CASSLGGTATYEQYF
TGTGCCAGCAGCTTAGGCGGGACAGCTACCTACGAGCAGTACTTC
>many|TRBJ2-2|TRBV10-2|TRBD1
CASSRLGLGTGTELFF
TGCGCCAGCAGTCGCTTGGGACTGGGGACAGGGACCGAGCTGTTTTTT
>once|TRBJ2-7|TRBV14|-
CASSRYRCSYEQYF
TGTGCCAGCAGTCGGTACAGGTGCTCCTACGAGCAGTACTTC
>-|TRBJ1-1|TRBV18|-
CASSPRMDGNTEAFF
TGTGCCAGCTCACCAAGGATGGACGGTAACACTGAAGCTTTCTTT
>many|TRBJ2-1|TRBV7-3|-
CASSLEGSHEQFF
TGTGCCAGCAGCTTAGAGGGTTCTCATGAGCAGTTCTTC
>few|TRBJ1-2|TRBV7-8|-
CASSFRDSTYGYTF
TGTGCCAGCAGCTTTCGCGACTCCACATATGGCTACACCTTC
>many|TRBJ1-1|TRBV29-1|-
CSGNRVMNTEAFF
TGCAGCGGTAACAGGGTGATGAACACTGAAGCTTTCTTT
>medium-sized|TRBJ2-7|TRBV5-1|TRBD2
CASSLAIGTSYEQYF
TGCGCCAGCAGCTTGGCCATCGGGACTAGCTACGAGCAGTACTTC
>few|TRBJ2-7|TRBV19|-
CASKARTGSHNYEQYF
TGTGCCAGTAAGGCCCGCACTGGGTCCCACAACTACGAGCAGTACTTC
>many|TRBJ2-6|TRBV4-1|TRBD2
CASSQDQVGRSSGANVLTF
TGCGCCAGCAGCCAAGACCAGGTCGGGAGGTCGTCTGGGGCCAACGTCCTGACTTTC
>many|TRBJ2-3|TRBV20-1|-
CSAGPSETQYF
TGCAGTGCTGGACCCTCGGAAACGCAGTATTTT
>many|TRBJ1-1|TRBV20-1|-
CNGRGTMNTEAFF
TGCAACGGACGGGGGACCATGAACACTGAAGCTTTCTTT
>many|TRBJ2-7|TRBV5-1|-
CASSDLLGMEQYF
TGCGCCAGCAGCGACCTACTGGGAATGGAGCAGTACTTC
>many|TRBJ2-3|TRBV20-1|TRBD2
CSAPTSGGLLLGTDTQYF
TGCAGTGCTCCTACTAGCGGGGGCCTCCTCCTGGGGACAGATACGCAGTATTTT
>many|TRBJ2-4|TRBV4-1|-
CASSQVRGAVNIQYF
TGCGCCAGCAGCCAAGTACGAGGGGCCGTAAACATTCAGTACTTC